This T cell receptor beta chain was identified during a study of blood T cell repertoires in COVID-19. Study-level information: The analysed material was cDNA or gDNA that came from T cells, B-cell-depleted T cells, or PBMCs.

This clone was recorded once. Only in-frame clones appear in the TCRdb table, and some are missing; sequencing was by immunoSEQ multiplex PCR. The sample records 45,000 or so clones, just under 90% being singletons. The CDR3 covers 13 residues. The V end was cut by 3 bases, the J end by 6 bases, with 10 bases between. What was sequenced was peripheral blood. This receptor was taken from a man aged 35 to 55 with COVID-19, enrolled during active disease. The chain is built from TRBV12-3 or TRBV12-4 and TRBJ2-3; D is unresolved. The CDR3 sequence: CASSLGEADTQYF. Written as DNA, the CDR3 is TGTGCCAGCAGTTTGGGCGAAGCTGATACGCAGTATTTT.